Only a few counts were recorded for the clone carrying this TCR beta chain. The sample belongs to a study of blood T cell repertoires in COVID-19. The CDR3 length is 16 residues. J lost 4 bases, V lost 1 base, and 10 bases had no gene match. Per the germline V gene, CDR1 is SGHDT and CDR2 is YYEEEE. The method was immunoSEQ multiplex PCR; TCRdb's version includes in-frame clones alone and lacks a portion of them. This table holds 310,000 or so clones, more than 70% found once. The chain uses TRBV5-6 and TRBJ1-2, with 7 nucleotides matching TRBD1. The sequenced sample consisted of peripheral blood. This clonotype was obtained from a man aged 18 to 35 who had recovered from COVID-19. CDR3 residues: CASSLLNRGQGYGYTF. The CDR3 DNA reads as TGTGCCAGCAGCTTGTTAAATAGGGGGCAAGGCTATGGCTACACCTTC.